The 26 T cell receptor beta chains reported below all come from one sample, sequenced in a study of blood T cell repertoires in COVID-19. Repertoires were generated with immunoSEQ multiplex PCR, while TCRdb's copy carries only in-frame clones and drops some. The sample consists of approximately 220,000 clones, more than 85% of them appearing once. Sequences were obtained from peripheral blood. These receptors came from a man aged 60 to 75 with acute or convalescent COVID-19.

The rearrangement joins TRBV21-1 to TRBJ2-7; the table's D call of TRBD1 was not tested on the DNA. TRBV21-1 is marked as a pseudogene. There are 15 residues in the CDR3. The CDR3 reads CASAGTIANLYEQYF. CDR3 nucleotide sequence: TGTGCCAGCGCCGGGACAATTGCCAACCTCTACGAGCAGTACTTC.

The gene calls are TRBV21-1 and TRBJ2-5; the table's TRBD1 call for D was not verified on the DNA. TRBV21-1 is a pseudogene. The CDR3 runs to 17 residues. CDR3 in DNA: TGTGCCAGCACCACGAAGGGGTCAGGAGTGTTCCAAGAGACCCAGTACTTC. Translation gives CASTTKGSGVFQETQYF.

The V and J genes are TRBV3-1 (or the pseudogene TRBV3-2) and TRBJ2-3; 10 nucleotides align to TRBD2. J was trimmed by 0 bases and V by 2 bases; bases with no gene match: 5. Per germline, CDR1 LGHDT and CDR2 YNNKEL (reference sequence). CDR3 length equals 17 residues. CDR3 region: CASSQPSLAGSTDTQYF. The CDR3 bases are TGTGCCAGCAGCCAACCGTCACTAGCGGGGAGCACAGATACGCAGTATTTT.

The chain uses TRBV6-5 and TRBJ1-3, with D tentatively TRBD1 (5 bases). CDR1 and CDR2 (germline): MNHEY, SVGAGI. This CDR3 is built from 15 residues. With 1 base removed from V and 2 bases from J, the gap between germline ends came to 9 bases. The CDR3 DNA reads as TGTGCCAGCAGTTACTTTGGCAGGGCTGGAAACACCATATATTTT. This sequence encodes CASSYFGRAGNTIYF.

This clone has a handful of counts. The genes are TRBV28 and TRBJ1-5; D is possibly TRBD1 (5 bases). CDR3 length: 15 residues. Trimming took off 6 bases at V and 0 bases at J, with 12 bases between the two ends. Germline V gives CDR1 MDHEN, CDR2 SYDVKM. The CDR3 DNA sequence: TGTGCCAGCAGCATGGGGGGGGTTAGCAATCAGCCCCAGCATTTT. Encoded protein: CASSMGGVSNQPQHF.

The CDR3 region has the DNA TGTGCCAGCAGCCTATTTACAGGGGGCTCCTACGAGCAGTACTTC. It translates to CASSLFTGGSYEQYF. This chain uses TRBV7-9 with TRBJ2-7, with 8 bases lining up with TRBD1. The CDR3 is 15 amino acids. Germline values: CDR1 SEHNR, CDR2 FQNEAQ (reference sequence). V shed 5 bases, J shed 0 bases, and the junction held 6 bases outside the gene matches. Complete variable domain (other parts from reference TRBV7-9 and TRBJ2-7): DTGVSQNPRHKITKRGQNVTFRCDPISEHNRLYWYRQTLGQGPEFLTYFQNEAQLEKSRLLSDRFSAERPKGSFSTLEIQRTEQGDSAMYLCASSLFTGGSYEQYFGPGTRLTVT.

The CDR3 reads CAWRGIRYRDGEAEAFF. The DNA of the CDR3 is TGTGCCTGGAGGGGAATTCGATACAGGGACGGGGAAGCTGAAGCTTTCTTT. V gene TRBV30 combines with J gene TRBJ1-1; tentative D call: TRBD1 (6 bases). The V gene's germline CDR1 is GTSNPN and CDR2 SVGIG (reference sequence). The germline V and J ends were trimmed by 3 bases and 6 bases, with 26 bases remaining between them. This CDR3 contains 17 residues.

The chain carries TRBV5-4 and TRBJ1-3, with 11 bases that match TRBD1. V lost 9 bases to trimming and J lost 3 bases; unmatched junction nucleotides: 14. The CDR3 contains 17 residues. The germline gives CDR1 SGHNT, CDR2 YYREEE (reference sequence). The CDR3 coding sequence is TGTGCCACCACGGAATCGGGACAGGGGGTTCTTGGAAACACCATATATTTT. Translating it yields CATTESGQGVLGNTIYF.

This clone was seen just once. V usage is TRBV19 and J usage is TRBJ2-1, with D possibly matching TRBD1 (6 bases). CDR3 length equals 13 residues. Between the trimmed V and J ends, which lost 4 bases and 7 bases, there was a span of 11 bases. From germline, CDR1 is LNHDA and CDR2 SQIVND (reference sequence). Written as DNA, the CDR3 is TGTGCCAGTAGTACTACAGGGTGGAATGAGCAGTTCTTC. This encodes CASSTTGWNEQFF. Full variable domain (outside the CDR3, taken from reference TRBV19 and TRBJ2-1): DGGITQSPKYLFRKEGQNVTLSCEQNLNHDAMYWYRQDPGQGLRLIYYSQIVNDFQKGDIAEGYSVSREKKESFPLTVTSAQKNPTAFYLCASSTTGWNEQFFGPGTRLTVL.

V is TRBV30 and J is TRBJ1-2; 7 nucleotides match TRBD1. With V trimmed by 4 bases and J by 10 bases, 12 bases remained unmatched. Germline CDR1 is GTSNPN and CDR2 is SVGIG (reference sequence). The CDR3 extends over 13 amino acids. The CDR3 region is CAWMKGAGVYYTF. CDR3 DNA: TGTGCCTGGATGAAGGGGGCAGGGGTTTACTACACCTTC.

V usage is TRBV6-4 and J usage is TRBJ2-3; 10 bases line up with TRBD1. The CDR3 spans 16 residues. Germline lookup yields CDR1 MRHNA and CDR2 SNTAGT. V was pared by 1 base and J by 8 bases, with 9 bases of the junction left unmatched. For the CDR3, the DNA is TGTGCCAGCAGTGACTACCCAGGGACAGGGGATACTACGCAGTATTTT. Amino acids: CASSDYPGTGDTTQYF.

The rearrangement uses TRBV21-1 and TRBJ2-7; the table's D call TRBD2 went unverified against the DNA. TRBV21-1 has pseudogene status. This CDR3 is 14 amino acids long. The chain's CDR3 is CASSKVPRGGEQYF. CDR3 coding DNA: TGTGCCAGCAGCAAAGTTCCGAGGGGAGGGGAGCAGTACTTC.

This clone showed up just a few times. This sequence joins TRBV5-1 and TRBJ1-3; D uncertain. The V end lost 4 bases, the J end lost 4 bases, and 15 bases lay between the germline ends. Germline V lookup: CDR1 SGHRS, CDR2 YFSETQ. The CDR3 runs to 15 residues. The CDR3 sequence: CASSLDGERGNTIYF. The CDR3 DNA reads as TGCGCCAGCAGCCTGGACGGGGAAAGGGGAAACACCATATATTTT.

The V call is TRBV9, the J call TRBJ1-2; 8 bases line up with TRBD1. CDR1 and CDR2 from the germline V gene are SGDLS and YYNGEE. This CDR3 has 15 residues. V lost 3 bases to trimming and J lost 2 bases; unmatched junction nucleotides: 6. CDR3 DNA: TGTGCCAGCAGCGAGGGGACAGGATCGAACTATGGCTACACCTTC. This gives the protein CASSEGTGSNYGYTF.

The rearrangement uses TRBV6-5 and TRBJ2-3, with 7 nucleotides matching TRBD2. Losses at the gene ends were 6 bases for V and 6 bases for J; bases not matched to a gene: 9. Germline CDR1 reads MNHEY; CDR2 reads SVGAGI. The CDR3 runs 14 residues. The CDR3 reads CASSQLAIRDTQYF. The CDR3 DNA is TGTGCCAGCAGCCAACTAGCGATTCGGGATACGCAGTATTTT.

This chain connects TRBV9 to TRBJ1-1, with no clear D. This CDR3 is 14 amino acids long. Between the trimmed V and J ends, which lost 7 bases and 1 base, there was a span of 14 bases. The germline gives CDR1 SGDLS, CDR2 YYNGEE. The DNA for the CDR3 is TGTGCCAGCGGAGGCCCAACTCAGAACACTGAAGCTTTCTTT. This sequence encodes CASGGPTQNTEAFF.

The chain joins TRBV14 to TRBJ2-7; 8 nucleotides agree with TRBD1. The germline CDR1 and CDR2 sequences are SGHDN and FVKESK. Trimming removed 5 bases from V and 3 bases from J; junction bases left unmatched: 6. This CDR3 comprises 14 residues. Written as DNA, the CDR3 is TGTGCCAGCAGCTCAGCAGGGGGCGGCTACGAGCAGTACTTC. Its protein is CASSSAGGGYEQYF.

The chain couples TRBV12-3 or TRBV12-4 to TRBJ1-2, with 9 bases matching TRBD1. The CDR3 has 13 residues. The J segment lost 4 bases and the V segment lost 5 bases, leaving 2 bases of the junction unmatched. The CDR3 DNA reads TGTGCCAGCAGTGGACAGGGGTTCTATGGCTACACCTTC. Its translation: CASSGQGFYGYTF.

This chain uses TRBV19 with TRBJ1-2; 7 bases fit TRBD1. This CDR3 contains 16 residues. Germline CDR1 reads LNHDA; CDR2 reads SQIVND (reference sequence). V gave up 5 bases and J gave up 5 bases; unmatched junction bases: 14. CDR3 in amino acids: CASSVQYRGSSYGYTF. CDR3 nucleotides: TGTGCCAGTAGTGTCCAATACAGGGGCTCCTCGTATGGCTACACCTTC.

The chain has TRBV19 and TRBJ1-6; 10 bases match TRBD1. Per germline, CDR1 LNHDA and CDR2 SQIVND (reference sequence). The CDR3 is made up of 16 amino acids. V was clipped by 4 bases and J by 7 bases; unmatched bases: 7. The CDR3 coding sequence is TGTGCCAGTAGTAAACGGGACAGGGGAAGAAATTCACCCCTCCACTTT. Its protein product is CASSKRDRGRNSPLHF.

J is TRBJ2-3 and V is TRBV27; TRBD2 agrees at 10 bases. CDR1 is MNHEY and CDR2 is SMNVEV in the germline V gene (reference sequence). This CDR3 has 16 amino acids. Germline trimming cut 6 bases from V and 8 bases from J; bases unmatched to any gene: 14. The CDR3, as DNA: TGTGCCAGCAGCCCAGGGACTAGCGTTCCACTAGGTACGCAGTATTTT. It specifies CASSPGTSVPLGTQYF.

This chain links TRBV4-1 with TRBJ2-2, with D unresolved. Per the germline V gene, CDR1 is MGHRA and CDR2 is YSYEKL. Trimming pared 0 bases from V and 3 bases from J, leaving 5 bases between. The CDR3 covers 14 residues. DNA for the CDR3: TGCGCCAGCAGCCAAGAGTCCTACACCGGGGAGCTGTTTTTT. Translation: CASSQESYTGELFF.

Concerning this clone: Different DNA sequences within this sample yield the same CDR3. The gene calls are TRBV9 and TRBJ2-7, with 11 bases identical to TRBD1. Germline V gene sequence: CDR1 SGDLS, CDR2 YYNGEE. V lost 5 bases to trimming and J lost 4 bases; unmatched junction nucleotides: 5. CDR3 size: 14 residues. The CDR3 nucleotides read TGTGCCAGCAGTGAAGGACAGGGGGCTTACGAGCAGTACTTC. This codes for CASSEGQGAYEQYF.

The rearrangement links TRBV5-1 to TRBJ2-5; 7 nucleotides match TRBD1. V was clipped by 4 bases and J by 4 bases; unmatched bases: 7. Germline V lookup: CDR1 SGHRS, CDR2 YFSETQ. The length of the CDR3 is 14 residues. The DNA of the CDR3 is TGCGCCAGCAGCACGACAGGGTTTGGAGAGACCCAGTACTTC. This codes for CASSTTGFGETQYF. Full variable domain (remainder filled in from reference TRBV5-1 and TRBJ2-5): KAGVTQTPRYLIKTRGQQVTLSCSPISGHRSVSWYQQTPGQGLQFLFEYFSETQRNKGNFPGRFSGRQFSNSRSEMNVSTLELGDSALYLCASSTTGFGETQYFGPGTRLLVL.

The chain links TRBV7-7 to TRBJ2-2; 10 positions agree with TRBD2. The CDR3 contains 15 residues. The J segment lost 7 bases and the V segment lost 5 bases, leaving 7 bases of the junction unmatched. CDR1 is SSHAT and CDR2 is FNYEAQ in the germline V gene (reference sequence). The CDR3 sequence is CASSPQRGGIGELFF. The CDR3, as DNA: TGTGCCAGCAGCCCCCAGCGGGGGGGCATCGGGGAGCTGTTTTTT.

The chain carries TRBV5-1 and TRBJ2-7, with D maybe TRBD1 (7 bases). There are 15 residues in the CDR3. Trimming took 3 bases from V and 3 from J, leaving 16 bases between them. The germline V gene has CDR1 SGHRS and CDR2 YFSETQ. CDR3: CASSSAGGLYYEQYF. For the CDR3, the DNA is TGCGCCAGCAGCTCCGCAGGGGGGCTTTACTACGAGCAGTACTTC.